This TCR beta chain was found in a study of blood T cell repertoires in COVID-19. About the study: Nucleic acid was either cDNA or gDNA, and it came from T cells, B-cell-depleted T cells, or PBMCs.

Patients from Seattle were sampled longitudinally, starting during active infection. CDR3 length: 15 residues. Trimming cost V 4 bases and J 1 base; bases outside gene matches: 5. Germline assignment: CDR1 SNHLY and CDR2 FYNNEI. Sequencing used immunoSEQ multiplex PCR; TCRdb keeps in-frame clones, though not all of them. The sample has about 480,000 clones, 85% to 90% seen once; the top ten hold about 0.91%. The source of this sequence is a man aged 18 to 29 with COVID-19, enrolled during active disease. Sequencing input: peripheral blood. V is TRBV2 and J is TRBJ1-1, with 8 bases that match TRBD1. The CDR3 is CASSVSGTGNTEAFF. CDR3 sequence (DNA): TGTGCCAGCAGTGTATCCGGGACAGGGAACACTGAAGCTTTCTTT.